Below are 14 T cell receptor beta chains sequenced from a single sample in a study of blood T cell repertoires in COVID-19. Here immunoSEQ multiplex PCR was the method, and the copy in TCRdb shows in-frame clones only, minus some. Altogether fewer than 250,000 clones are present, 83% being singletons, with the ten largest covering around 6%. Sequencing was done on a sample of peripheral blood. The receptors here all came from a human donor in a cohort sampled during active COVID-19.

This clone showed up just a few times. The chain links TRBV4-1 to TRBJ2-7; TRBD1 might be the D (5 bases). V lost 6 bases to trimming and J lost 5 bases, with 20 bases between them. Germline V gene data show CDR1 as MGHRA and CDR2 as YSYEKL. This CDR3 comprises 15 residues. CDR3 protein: CASSLYWGRTDEQYF. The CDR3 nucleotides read TGCGCCAGCAGTCTCTACTGGGGCAGGACGGACGAGCAGTACTTC.

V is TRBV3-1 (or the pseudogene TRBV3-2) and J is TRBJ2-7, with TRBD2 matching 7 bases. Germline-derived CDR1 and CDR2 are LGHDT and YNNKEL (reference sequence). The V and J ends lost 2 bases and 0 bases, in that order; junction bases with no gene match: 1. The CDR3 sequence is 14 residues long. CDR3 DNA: TGTGCCAGCAGCCAACTAGCGGCCTCCTACGAGCAGTACTTC. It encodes CASSQLAASYEQYF.

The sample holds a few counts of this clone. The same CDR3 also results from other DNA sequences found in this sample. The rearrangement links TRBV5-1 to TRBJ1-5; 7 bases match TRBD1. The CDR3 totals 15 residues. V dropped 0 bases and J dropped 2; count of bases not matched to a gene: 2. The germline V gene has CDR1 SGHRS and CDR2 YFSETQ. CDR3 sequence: CASSLEGAGNQPQHF. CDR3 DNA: TGCGCCAGCAGCTTGGAGGGGGCGGGCAATCAGCCCCAGCATTTT.

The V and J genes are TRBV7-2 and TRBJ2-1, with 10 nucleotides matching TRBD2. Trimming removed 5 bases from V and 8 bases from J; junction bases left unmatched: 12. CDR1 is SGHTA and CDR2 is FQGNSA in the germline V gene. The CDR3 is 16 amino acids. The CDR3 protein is CASSPGRASGSHEQFF. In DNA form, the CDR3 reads TGTGCCAGCAGCCCCGGTAGGGCTAGCGGGAGCCATGAGCAGTTCTTC.

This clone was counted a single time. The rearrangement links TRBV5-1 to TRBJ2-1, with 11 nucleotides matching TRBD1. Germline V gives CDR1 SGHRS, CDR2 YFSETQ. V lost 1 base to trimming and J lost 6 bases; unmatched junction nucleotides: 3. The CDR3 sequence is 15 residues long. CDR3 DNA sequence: TGCGCCAGCAGCTTGTCTGGGACAGGGGGCAATGAGCAGTTCTTC. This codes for CASSLSGTGGNEQFF.

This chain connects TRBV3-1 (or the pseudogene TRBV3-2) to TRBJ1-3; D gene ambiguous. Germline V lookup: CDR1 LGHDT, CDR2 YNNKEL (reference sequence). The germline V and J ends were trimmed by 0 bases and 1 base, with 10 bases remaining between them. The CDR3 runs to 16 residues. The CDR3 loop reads CASSQESGVSGNTIYF. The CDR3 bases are TGTGCCAGCAGCCAAGAGTCCGGGGTGTCTGGAAACACCATATATTTT.

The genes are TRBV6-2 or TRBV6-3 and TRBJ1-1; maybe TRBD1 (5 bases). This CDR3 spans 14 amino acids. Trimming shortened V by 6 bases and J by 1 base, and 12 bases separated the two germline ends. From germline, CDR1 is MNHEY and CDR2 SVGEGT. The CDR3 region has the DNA TGTGCCAGCAGCTTTCGACAGCAGAACACTGAAGCTTTCTTT. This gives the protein CASSFRQQNTEAFF.

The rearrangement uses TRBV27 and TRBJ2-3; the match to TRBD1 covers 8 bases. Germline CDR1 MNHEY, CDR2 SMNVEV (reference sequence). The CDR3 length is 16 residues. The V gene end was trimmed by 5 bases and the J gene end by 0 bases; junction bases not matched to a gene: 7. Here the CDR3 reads CASSPRGPSSTDTQYF. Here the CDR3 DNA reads TGTGCCAGCAGTCCCAGGGGGCCGTCAAGCACAGATACGCAGTATTTT.

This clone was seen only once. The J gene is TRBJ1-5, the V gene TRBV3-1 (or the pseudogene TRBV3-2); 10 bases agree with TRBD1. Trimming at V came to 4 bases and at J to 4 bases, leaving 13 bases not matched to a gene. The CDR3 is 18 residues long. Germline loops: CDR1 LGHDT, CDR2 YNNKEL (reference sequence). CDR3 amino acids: CASSRFDRGRGENQPQHF. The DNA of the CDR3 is TGTGCCAGCAGCCGATTCGACAGGGGGCGGGGAGAAAATCAGCCCCAGCATTTT.

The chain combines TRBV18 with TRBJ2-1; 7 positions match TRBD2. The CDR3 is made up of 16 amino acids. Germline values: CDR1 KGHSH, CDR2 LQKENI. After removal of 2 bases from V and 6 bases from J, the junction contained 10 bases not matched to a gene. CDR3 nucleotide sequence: TGTGCCAGCTCACCAATCGCGAGCGGGGCGGTCAATGAGCAGTTCTTC. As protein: CASSPIASGAVNEQFF. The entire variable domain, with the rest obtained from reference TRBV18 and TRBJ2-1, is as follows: NAGVMQNPRHLVRRRGQEARLRCSPMKGHSHVYWYRQLPEEGLKFMVYLQKENIIDESGMPKERFSAEFPKEGPSILRIQQVVRGDSAAYFCASSPIASGAVNEQFFGPGTRLTVL.

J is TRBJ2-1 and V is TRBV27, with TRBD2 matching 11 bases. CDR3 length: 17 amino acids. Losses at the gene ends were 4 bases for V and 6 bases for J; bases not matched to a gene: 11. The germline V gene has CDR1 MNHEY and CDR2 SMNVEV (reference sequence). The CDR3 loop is CASSSDLLLAGGNEQFF. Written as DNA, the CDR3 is TGTGCCAGCAGTTCCGACCTCTTGCTAGCGGGGGGCAATGAGCAGTTCTTC.

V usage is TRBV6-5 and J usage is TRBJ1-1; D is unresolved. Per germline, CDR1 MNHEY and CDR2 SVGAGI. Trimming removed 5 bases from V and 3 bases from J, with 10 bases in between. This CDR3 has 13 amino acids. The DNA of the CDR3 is TGTGCCAGCAGTAGAGGAAGTTACACTGAAGCTTTCTTT. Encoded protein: CASSRGSYTEAFF.

The CDR3, as DNA: TGTGCCAGCAGCTTGGAAAGCAGGACCGGGGAGCTGTTTTTT. The encoded protein is CASSLESRTGELFF. The chain links TRBV5-4 to TRBJ2-2; D is undetermined. Germline lookup yields CDR1 SGHNT and CDR2 YYREEE (reference sequence). With 0 bases removed from V and 5 bases from J, the gap between germline ends came to 8 bases. There are 14 residues in the CDR3.

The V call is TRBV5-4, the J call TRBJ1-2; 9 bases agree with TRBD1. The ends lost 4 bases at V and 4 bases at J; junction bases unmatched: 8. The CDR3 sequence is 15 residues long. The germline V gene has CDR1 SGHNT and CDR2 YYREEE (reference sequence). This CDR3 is CASSHVGQGAYGYTF. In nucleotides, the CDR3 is TGTGCCAGCAGCCACGTGGGACAGGGAGCCTATGGCTACACCTTC.